The clone carrying this T cell receptor beta chain was observed many times. Its target is not known. These data belong to a study of T cell repertoires in cytomegalovirus infection. Each CDR3 protein gets one entry after TCRdb re-called the reads with MiXCR. Among under 200,000 distinct CDR3 sequences listed, roughly 9.8% were seen once. Whole-study findings and limits: The ex vivo response was dominated by HLA-C-restricted CMV-specific TCR beta clonotypes.

The receptor's source is a human donor in good health (CMV status not recorded). Some clones in this sample may be carry-over from other donors' samples. The source material was PBMCs.

The CDR3 loop reads CASSSTSGTGSYGYTF. The CDR3 nucleotides read TGTGCCAGCAGCTCCACGAGCGGGACAGGGAGCTATGGCTACACCTTC. The chain is built from TRBV7-2 and TRBJ1-2; 9 bases agree with TRBD1. The CDR3 covers 16 residues. Germline trimming cut 4 bases from V and 4 bases from J; bases unmatched to any gene: 10. From germline, CDR1 is SGHTA and CDR2 FQGNSA. The whole variable domain, remainder taken from reference TRBV7-2 and TRBJ1-2, is GAGVSQSPSNKVTEKGKDVELRCDPISGHTALYWYRQSLGQGLEFLIYFQGNSAPDKSGLPSDRFSAERTGGSVSTLTIQRTQQEDSAVYLCASSSTSGTGSYGYTFGSGTRLTVV.